This T cell receptor (beta chain) was documented in a study of cytomegalovirus exposure and HLA in healthy donors (dated by TCRdb to 2016 to 2017). With respect to the entire study: In an earlier analysis of roughly 590 of the donors, approximately 300 Gb of sequence data and roughly 100 million unique TCR beta sequences from about 179 million T cells were reported. Approximately 300 gigabases of sequencing data and around 85 million unique TCR sequences made up an early release that covered nearly 650 HLA-typed donors. The genetic ancestry cluster associated with self-reported Caucasian donors included 80% to 90% of the roughly 360 genotyped donors. The study aimed to test whether cataloging public T cell receptors could reveal signatures of past pathogen exposure. The study profiled the T cell repertoires of 500 to 800 subjects by immunosequencing and related them to cytomegalovirus serostatus. Along with the roughly 670-subject first cohort, a separate validation cohort of roughly 110 different subjects was used. The study combined high-throughput TCR immunosequencing, statistical association of individual TCRs with disease status, and machine learning to predict cytomegalovirus infection status. A later analysis re-analyzed previously published TCR beta repertoires from 650 to 800 donors and added high-resolution HLA genotyping to study TCR occurrence patterns. In the later analysis, no new phenotypic data were used to find candidate immune exposures; instead, reliance was placed on TCR beta sequences and their occurrence across donors. An earlier analysis of around 580 of the donors used high-throughput TCR beta sequencing to judge whether each TCR beta V gene segment behaved as functional or pseudogenic. Alongside the repertoire data, information on donor age, sex, ethnicity and CMV serostatus was compiled. Genome-wide SNP genotypes for about 65% of the 666 donors were used in a later genetic analysis, which treated that subset as a discovery cohort. All discovery cohort repertoires had been generated using a single sequencing platform. Both class I and class II loci were covered by HLA typing, at four-digit resolution. Typing coverage differed by locus: A, B, C, DRB1 and DQB1 were typed in about 629-640 donors, DQA1 in about 500, DPA1 in 600 to 610, and DPB1 in roughly 470. Several DR-DQ haplotypes were handled as single units for association and clustering because linkage in the cohort was strong. On average, about 200,000 unique TCR beta nucleotide sequences were sequenced per donor among 398 genotyped donors of the cohort, with roughly 18% of those sequences being non-productive. Findings and caveats that apply to the study as a whole: In a later analysis, several top co-occurrence clusters were reported to appear linked to parvovirus B19, influenza, CMV and Epstein-Barr virus. A further reported finding was that TCR beta sequences accurately predicted the HLA-A and HLA-B alleles for most subjects in the first cohort. In a later analysis, TCR association rates were found to vary across HLA loci, with the most associated TCRs seen for DRB1 alleles and the fewest for HLA-C alleles. According to the authors, the approach could potentially be generalized to other disease states and immunological phenotypes. Specific HLA alleles were associated with 15,000 to 20,000 TCR beta sequences at a false discovery rate of 0.05 in a later analysis. When HLA alleles, especially DR and DQ, strongly co-occurred, attributing TCR associations to individual alleles was difficult. A cluster of highly shared sequence variants was judged likely to represent a technical artifact of the sequencing pipeline. HLA typing was unavailable for some donors at each locus, so association tests used only the typed subset. An earlier analysis of several hundred of the donors showed that most TCR beta V segments appeared in productive rearrangements either about 87% or about 30% of the time, which broadly matched IMGT annotations. Immune exposure information for the cohort was limited to CMV serostatus. Correlated functional status among segregating V segments might be attributable to linkage disequilibrium, but an unknown experimental factor could not be ruled out. A later genetic analysis reported fewer N-insertions in productive TCRs among donors in an Asian-associated ancestry cluster than the roughly 690-donor mean. The classifier was reported to diagnose cytomegalovirus status with high specificity and sensitivity in both the original cohort and the validation cohort. An association between a missense DCLRE1C variant and V-gene and J-gene trimming of TCR beta chains was found in a later genetic analysis and replicated in an independent cohort. Some IMGT-functional V segments, including TRBV6-2 and TRBV6-3, could not be distinguished by the 87-base-pair reads and were therefore excluded. Most CMV-associated TCR beta chains appeared to be HLA-restricted in a later analysis, and the HLA associations seemed to be driven largely by CMV exposure. Most TCR sequences were seen in very few donors, while some public TCRs were found in many individuals. Seventeen rarely observed V segments, including chromosome 9 orphons, were excluded from the earlier analysis of about 600 of the donors because counts were too low. The cohort was sequenced for TCR beta chains only, and without alpha or paired-chain data the features that could be detected were limited. The study listed 164 TCR beta chains as associated with cytomegalovirus. Roughly uniform sequencing depth across donors was assumed in presence/absence analyses, although this assumption may not hold. Three of the identified cytomegalovirus-associated TCR beta chains were confirmed in vitro to be specific for cytomegalovirus antigens. In a later analysis, HLA-associated TCR beta chains showed more clonal expansion and lower generation probabilities than non-associated chains that were equally common.

Per the germline V gene, MDHEN is the CDR1 and SYDVKM is the CDR2. The CDR3 runs 13 residues from the cysteine to the phenylalanine. Just CDR3 DNA is preserved here, 39 bases in frame from base 1. About this clone itself: This receptor's antigen is unknown. Its ends do not fully match the called genes, so a read error is possible.

The cohort comprised fewer than 700 healthy bone marrow donors. Cohort members were all nominally healthy when sampled, although unrecorded immune exposures were likely present. The donor tested CMV seropositive and was one of the 289 seropositive cohort members. A peripheral blood sample was provided by each donor, and peripheral blood mononuclear cells were used for TCR beta sequencing. Genomic DNA extraction from the blood cell samples was performed with the Qiagen DNeasy Blood Extraction Kit. Libraries were built with the immunoSEQ multiplex PCR assay. A mixture of 60 forward primers for TCR Vbeta segments and 13 reverse primers for TCR Jbeta segments was used in the multiplex PCR. Amplification of the CDR3 region of rearranged TCR beta genes was performed with a multiplex PCR assay on genomic DNA. Amplified TCR beta libraries were sequenced as 87-base-pair reads on the Illumina HiSeq System. In the original analysis: Across the 700 or so repertoires, a later analysis counted approximately 75 million unique TCR beta chains, some 11 million of which were shared by at least two donors. To remove PCR and sequencing errors, raw reads were error-corrected and collapsed into unique sequences using a nearest-neighbor algorithm that merged closely related sequences. V, D and J gene segments were assigned by aligning CDR3 sequences to IMGT reference sequences. Each retained sequence needed at least a six-nucleotide match to both a V gene segment and a J gene segment. A rearrangement counted as productive if the CDR3 had no stop codons and remained in frame with V and J, and every other rearrangement counted as non-productive. CDR3 was defined according to IMGT convention as the region running from the second conserved V-encoded cysteine to the conserved J-encoded phenylalanine. Sequences without an unambiguous match to a single V gene segment were excluded from the earlier analysis of 587 of the donors. In an earlier analysis of around 600 of the donors, V segments were called functional above 56.7% productive rearrangements and were called segregating when the between-donor standard deviation exceeded 5%. A statistical classification framework was built to diagnose cytomegalovirus status from the catalog of TCR beta chain sequences. A later analysis assigned V and J genes by comparing TCR nucleotide sequences with IMGT/GENE-DB human TR gene sequences. In a later analysis, CDR3 sequences and most-parsimonious VDJ recombination scenarios were assigned using the TCRdist pipeline. A later analysis defined each TCR beta chain by its CDR3 amino acid sequence plus V-gene family, and excluded reads lacking a unique V-gene family. A later analysis removed several hundred highly shared, low-generation-probability nucleotide sequences to deal with suspected cross-contamination and a sequencing artifact. For each public chain, a later analysis derived a clonal expansion index from normalized ranks of inferred template counts within each repertoire. In a later analysis, generation probabilities were computed using a VDJ recombination model fitted to out-of-frame rearrangements, and the results were checked against IGoR. A later analysis scored TCR-TCR, TCR-HLA and TCR-CMV co-occurrence with hypergeometric tests, applying a repertoire-size bias correction to TCR pairs. A later analysis estimated false discovery rates by permuting HLA or CMV assignments 20 times. A later analysis grouped co-occurring TCRs with DBSCAN, adding TCRdist sequence similarity when clustering within HLA-allele-positive subsets. Co-occurrence clustering excluded repertoires with fewer than 30,000 or more than 120,000 public chains, plus five with anomalous nucleotide sharing. Sourced from immuneACCESS, this table was stored by TCRdb with only in-frame sequences that have V and J called. A share of the clones is absent; for the studies checked, an unresolved V gene accounts for under half, and the remainder has no known explanation. That table furnishes V, J and clone size, whereas the DNA furnished D and trimming. This sample comprises roughly 82,000 clones, approximately 70% of them detected only once. The ten largest clones capture more than 9.5% of the sample.

The sample consisted of PBMCs. In this chain, TRBV28 is recombined with TRBJ2-2, and TRBD1 aligns with 12 junction nucleotides. The TCR comes from a woman aged 40-49 years in good health and CMV-seropositive. The CDR3 loop reads CASSVPGTGGAVF. The sequence in DNA is TGTGCCAGCAGTGTCCCGGGGACAGGGGGCGCGGTTTTT.